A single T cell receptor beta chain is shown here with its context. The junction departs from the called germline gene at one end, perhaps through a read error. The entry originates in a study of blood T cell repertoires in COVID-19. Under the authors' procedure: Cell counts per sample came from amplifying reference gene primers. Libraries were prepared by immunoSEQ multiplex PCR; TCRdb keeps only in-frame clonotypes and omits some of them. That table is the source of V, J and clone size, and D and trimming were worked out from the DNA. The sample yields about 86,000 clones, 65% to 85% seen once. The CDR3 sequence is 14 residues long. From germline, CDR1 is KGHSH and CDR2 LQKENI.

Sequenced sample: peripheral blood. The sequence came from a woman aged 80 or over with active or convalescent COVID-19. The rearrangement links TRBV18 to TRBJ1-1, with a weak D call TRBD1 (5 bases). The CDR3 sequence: CASSPGDLNPEAFF. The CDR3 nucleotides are TGTGCCAGCTCACCAGGGGACTTGAACCCTGAAGCTTTCTTT.